This T cell receptor beta chain emerged from a study of blood T cell repertoires in COVID-19. Across the whole study: There were acute and convalescent COVID-19 samples, and they came from the United States, Italy and Spain. T cells, B-cell-depleted T cells, or PBMCs supplied cDNA or gDNA.

Seattle's enrolled individuals joined amid active infection and were then monitored longitudinally. Original handling: Amplification from reference gene primers served as the basis for estimated nucleated cell counts. Assay: immunoSEQ multiplex PCR; the TCRdb copy retains only in-frame clones and omits some. The DNA was the basis for D and trimming; V, J and clone size are from that table. The sample records over 150,000 clones, 84% being singletons. This TCR came from a woman of 80 years or more with COVID-19, enrolled during active disease. The material sequenced was peripheral blood.

The CDR3 here is CAKPPPGTGRRSYGYTF. In DNA form, the CDR3 reads TGCGCCAAACCTCCTCCCGGGACAGGGAGGCGGAGCTATGGCTACACCTTC. This chain links TRBV10-1 with TRBJ1-2; 9 bases map to TRBD1. This CDR3 has 17 amino acids. Germline V gene sequence: CDR1 WNHNN, CDR2 SYGVQD (reference sequence). Trimming cost V 10 bases and J 4 bases; bases outside gene matches: 19.